The TCR beta chain under discussion was sequenced for a study of blood T cell repertoires in COVID-19. On the study more broadly: Whether acute or convalescent, the COVID-19 samples came from the United States, Italy and Spain. T cells, B-cell-depleted T cells, or PBMCs provided the cDNA or gDNA that served as material.

Unmatched junction bases numbered 3, after V lost 3 bases and J lost 4 bases. CDR1 LNHDA and CDR2 SQIVND come from the germline V gene (reference sequence). The CDR3 totals 14 residues. As originally analysed: Counts of nucleated cells, estimated from reference gene primer amplification, were obtained. The repertoire was sequenced with immunoSEQ multiplex PCR; TCRdb's copy has only in-frame clones and lacks some. That table gives V, J and clone size, and the DNA gave D and trimming. The top ten clones hold approximately 29% of a sample with tens of thousands of clones, around 86% of them seen once. Sequencing was performed on peripheral blood. The chain couples TRBV19 to TRBJ2-3; TRBD1 aligns across 8 bases. The receptor's source is a human donor in a cohort sampled during active COVID-19. In DNA form, the CDR3 reads TGTGCCAGTAGTATGACAGGGGACCCAGATACGCAGTATTTT. This encodes CASSMTGDPDTQYF.